This entry lists 10 T cell receptor beta chains sequenced from one sample in a study of long-term antiretroviral therapy in people with HIV. Survey level was the resolution at which the v3.0 immunoSEQ assay ran. This table comes from immunoSEQ multiplex PCR, and its TCRdb copy is limited to in-frame clones, with some not included. The sample has 48,000 or so clones, about 80% seen once; the top ten hold roughly 3%. Material: unsorted PBMCs, obtained 0.8 years after starting antiretroviral therapy. The receptors originated from a young woman with HIV.

In DNA, the CDR3 is TGTGCCAGCAGCCCCCCCTTAGCGGGAGGGTCTAGCACAGATACGCAGTATTTT. Amino acids: CASSPPLAGGSSTDTQYF. This chain uses TRBV7-9 with TRBJ2-3; TRBD2 matches at 11 bases. Germline V gene lookup returns CDR1 SEHNR and CDR2 FQNEAQ (reference sequence). This CDR3 has 18 amino acids. V lost 5 bases to trimming and J lost 0 bases; unmatched junction nucleotides: 10.

This rearrangement joins TRBV6-6 to TRBJ2-2; TRBD2 aligns across 11 bases. There are 15 residues in the CDR3. J lost 4 bases, V lost 7 bases, and 5 bases had no gene match. From germline, CDR1 is MNHNY and CDR2 SVGAGI (reference sequence). CDR3 sequence: CASTVAGGGTGELFF. CDR3 bases: TGTGCCAGCACCGTAGCGGGAGGGGGCACCGGGGAGCTGTTTTTT.

The chain employs TRBV5-5 and TRBJ2-7; D might be TRBD1 or TRBD2, each matching 5 bases. Germline V gene sequence: CDR1 SGHKS, CDR2 YYEKEE (reference sequence). The CDR3 contains 12 residues. The V gene lost 7 bases and the J gene lost 7 bases, with 15 bases spanning the gap. The CDR3 sequence is CASRDPSGEQYF. Here the CDR3 DNA reads TGTGCCAGCCGGGACCCCTCGGGGGAGCAGTACTTC.

Written as DNA, the CDR3 is TGTGCCATCAGTGAAGTGGGGGGAGGAGCCCAAGAGACCCAGTACTTC. It specifies CAISEVGGGAQETQYF. J is TRBJ2-5 and V is TRBV10-3; weak D call: TRBD2 (6 bases). CDR3 length: 16 residues. Germline V gene data show CDR1 as ENHRY and CDR2 as SYGVKD. V shed 3 bases and J shed 1 base, with 15 bases lying between them.

The V call is TRBV4-3, the J call TRBJ2-7, with D hard to call. The CDR3 is 16 amino acids. V lost 0 bases and J 0 bases, leaving 12 bases between the germline ends. Germline V lookup: CDR1 LGHNA, CDR2 YSLEER. The CDR3 here is CASSQDSRHSSYEQYF. DNA of the CDR3: TGCGCCAGCAGCCAAGATTCGAGACATAGCTCCTACGAGCAGTACTTC.

This clone showed up just a few times. V is TRBV5-4 and J is TRBJ2-7; 7 bases map to TRBD2. Germline V lookup: CDR1 SGHNT, CDR2 YYREEE (reference sequence). V lost 2 bases, J lost 3 bases, and 8 bases stayed unmatched. The CDR3 totals 15 residues. CDR3: CASSLMERDRYEQYF. CDR3 bases: TGTGCCAGCAGCTTAATGGAGCGGGACCGCTACGAGCAGTACTTC.

This chain uses TRBV5-6 with TRBJ2-5; possibly TRBD2 for D (5 bases). Trimming pared 2 bases from V and 5 bases from J, leaving 7 bases between. The length of the CDR3 is 12 residues. Germline CDR1 SGHDT, CDR2 YYEEEE. CDR3: CASSFERETQYF. The CDR3 bases are TGTGCCAGCAGCTTTGAGCGGGAGACCCAGTACTTC.

This chain joins TRBV19 and TRBJ1-5; D is perhaps TRBD1 (6 bases). Germline assignment: CDR1 LNHDA and CDR2 SQIVND (reference sequence). The ends were cut back, 3 bases at V and 7 bases at J, with 7 bases in the middle. The CDR3 is made up of 12 amino acids. CDR3 bases: TGTGCCAGTAGTATCGGGGGCCAGCCCCAGCATTTT. Translation gives CASSIGGQPQHF.

The rearrangement uses TRBV7-3 and TRBJ2-1; 10 bases match TRBD2. From germline, CDR1 is SGHTA and CDR2 FQGTGA. Germline trimming cut 4 bases from V and 5 bases from J; bases unmatched to any gene: 11. The CDR3 spans 17 residues. The CDR3 here is CASSSQFSSGSDNEQFF. DNA for the CDR3: TGTGCCAGCAGCTCCCAATTTTCTAGCGGGAGCGACAATGAGCAGTTCTTC. The full variable domain, with the rest looked up from reference TRBV7-3 and TRBJ2-1, is GAGVSQTPSNKVTEKGKYVELRCDPISGHTALYWYRQSLGQGPEFLIYFQGTGAADDSGLPNDRFFAVRPEGSVSTLKIQRTERGDSAVYLCASSSQFSSGSDNEQFFGPGTRLTVL.

The rearrangement links TRBV5-6 to TRBJ2-2; D perhaps matches TRBD2 (7 bases). Germline loops: CDR1 SGHDT, CDR2 YYEEEE. Trimming cost V 2 bases and J 6 bases, with 11 bases left between them. The CDR3 is 14 residues long. The CDR3, as DNA: TGTGCCAGCAGCTTTCGGGGGGCCCCCGGGGAGCTGTTTTTT. This sequence encodes CASSFRGAPGELFF.